These T cell receptor beta chains were read from a single sample in a study of CD8 T cell repertoires and HIV-1 epitope variants. Which antigens these TCRs recognize remains unknown. Data came from immunoSEQ multiplex PCR; TCRdb stores just in-frame clones and leaves some out. The sample has about 2,400 clones, 73% seen once. Sequencing used cultured CD8+ T cells derived from PBMCs. These receptors were collected from a male donor with HIV. Both conserved end residues are part of each CDR3. D genes are given only for firm matches. Expanded clones are given a class, and other clones once, few, many or no size at all.

v_gene,d_gene,abundance,j_gene,CDR3aa,CDR3nt
TRBV10-1,NA,NA,TRBJ2-2,CASSDGDSTGELFF,TGCGCCAGCAGTGACGGGGATTCCACCGGGGAGCTGTTTTTT
TRBV7-9,TRBD2,NA,TRBJ2-1,CASSGDAGGYSYNEQFF,TGTGCCAGCAGCGGAGATGCGGGAGGTTACTCCTACAATGAGCAGTTCTTC
TRBV9,NA,few,TRBJ1-2,CASSGGQTANYGYTF,TGTGCCAGCAGCGGAGGACAGACAGCTAACTATGGCTACACCTTC
TRBV18,TRBD1,NA,TRBJ2-1,CASSWTGSSYNEQFF,TGTGCCAGCTCTTGGACAGGGAGCTCCTACAATGAGCAGTTCTTC
TRBV21-1,NA,NA,TRBJ1-2,CASSKAPGEVPNGYTF,TGTGCCAGCAGCAAAGCCCCGGGTGAAGTTCCGAATGGCTACACCTTC
TRBV7-9,NA,NA,TRBJ1-1,CASSLNGGSNTEAFF,TGTGCCAGCAGCTTAAATGGGGGTTCCAACACTGAAGCTTTCTTT
TRBV27,TRBD1,NA,TRBJ1-6,CASSYRGNNSPLHF,TGTGCCAGCTCCTACAGGGGGAATAATTCACCCCTCCACTTT
TRBV29-1,NA,NA,TRBJ2-3,CSVEGLRALDTQYF,TGCAGCGTTGAAGGCCTCCGGGCTCTGGATACGCAGTATTTT
TRBV11-2,NA,NA,TRBJ2-7,CASSLAPGDEQYF,TGTGCCAGCAGCTTAGCTCCGGGGGACGAGCAGTACTTC
TRBV19,NA,NA,TRBJ1-1,CASSVSQNTEAFF,TGTGCCAGTTCGGTGAGTCAGAACACTGAAGCTTTCTTT
TRBV28,NA,NA,TRBJ2-2,CASSLETGELFF,TGTGCCAGCAGTTTAGAGACCGGGGAGCTGTTTTTT
TRBV4-2,NA,NA,TRBJ2-5,CASSQEGAYLHF,TGTGCCAGCAGCCAAGAGGGGGCTTACTTACACTTC
TRBV28,TRBD2,NA,TRBJ2-3,CASSSPGTSGGAGQYMGQYF,TGTGCCAGCAGTTCCCCCGGGACTAGCGGGGGGGCCGGTCAGTACATGGGGCAGTATTTT
TRBV14,NA,NA,TRBJ1-1,CASSHQGATEAFF,TGTGCCAGCAGCCACCAGGGTGCCACTGAAGCTTTCTTT
TRBV9,NA,NA,TRBJ2-2,CASSVGRFAANTGELFF,TGTGCCAGCAGCGTAGGAAGGTTTGCCGCGAACACCGGGGAGCTGTTTTTT
TRBV9,NA,NA,TRBJ2-3,CASTLINPGAYF,TGTGCCAGCACCCTAATTAACCCAGGGGCGTATTTT
TRBV28,TRBD2,NA,TRBJ2-1,CASSREPSGVVSYNEQFF,TGTGCCAGCAGTAGGGAGCCTAGCGGAGTGGTATCTTACAATGAGCAGTTCTTC
TRBV28,NA,NA,TRBJ2-7,CASSFPPPSPNTPTTYEQYF,TGTGCCAGCAGTTTCCCCCCCCCTAGTCCCAATACACCTACCACCTACGAGCAGTACTTC
TRBV28,NA,NA,TRBJ1-6,CASSFWDVAEGNSPLHF,TGTGCCAGCAGTTTCTGGGACGTTGCCGAGGGGAATTCACCCCTCCACTTT
TRBV7-9,TRBD1,NA,TRBJ1-5,CASLDRGDLQPQHF,TGTGCCAGCCTGGACAGGGGAGATTTGCAGCCCCAGCATTTT
TRBV7-8,TRBD2,NA,TRBJ2-7,CASSPRTSGSPSEQYF,TGTGCCAGCAGCCCTAGGACTAGCGGGAGTCCCTCCGAGCAGTACTTC
TRBV7-6,NA,NA,TRBJ2-1,CASSSGASGYNEQFF,TGTGCCAGCAGCTCAGGGGCTAGCGGTTACAATGAGCAGTTCTTC
TRBV5-1,NA,NA,TRBJ2-7,CASSLEPPYEQYF,TGCGCCAGCAGCCTGGAACCACCCTACGAGCAGTACTTC
TRBV27,NA,NA,TRBJ1-1,CASSLWGKNTEAFF,TGTGCCAGCAGTTTGTGGGGCAAGAACACTGAAGCTTTCTTT
TRBV6-5,NA,once,TRBJ2-7,CASSPPEKASYEQYF,TGTGCCAGCAGTCCCCCCGAGAAGGCCTCCTACGAGCAGTACTTC
TRBV5-1,NA,NA,TRBJ1-1,CASSFGPTGGTEAFF,TGCGCCAGCAGTTTTGGGCCCACCGGAGGCACTGAAGCTTTCTTT
TRBV11-3,NA,NA,TRBJ2-1,CASSLSLPGAPVEQFF,TGTGCCAGCAGCCTATCCCTACCGGGAGCCCCCGTGGAGCAGTTCTTC
TRBV28,TRBD1,NA,TRBJ2-1,CASSLQGGEQFF,TGTGCCAGCAGTCTACAGGGGGGTGAGCAGTTCTTC
TRBV15,NA,once,TRBJ1-1,CATSRDRDISEAFF,TGTGCCACCAGCAGAGATCGGGACATCTCTGAAGCTTTCTTT
TRBV11-2,TRBD2,once,TRBJ2-7,CASSFQSGVYEQYF,TGTGCCAGCAGCTTCCAAAGCGGGGTCTACGAGCAGTACTTC
TRBV5-4,NA,NA,TRBJ1-1,CASSLGGNTEAFF,TGTGCCAGCAGCTTGGGGGGGAACACTGAAGCTTTCTTT
TRBV10-2,NA,NA,TRBJ1-6,CASSEAGGEAPLHF,TGCGCCAGCAGTGAGGCCGGGGGAGAGGCGCCCCTCCACTTT
TRBV28,NA,NA,TRBJ2-5,CASSLEYLRAQETQYF,TGTGCCAGCAGTTTAGAGTATTTGAGGGCCCAAGAGACCCAGTACTTC
TRBV5-6,NA,few,TRBJ2-7,CASSSGAGEQYF,TGTGCCAGCAGCAGTGGGGCGGGCGAGCAGTACTTC
TRBV4-3,TRBD1,NA,TRBJ2-6,CASSQTGGSGANVLTF,TGCGCCAGCAGCCAGACAGGGGGCTCTGGGGCCAACGTCCTGACTTTC
TRBV9,TRBD2,NA,TRBJ2-1,CASSNTGGTNEQFF,TGTGCCAGCAGCAACACCGGGGGGACCAATGAGCAGTTCTTC
TRBV4-3,TRBD1,NA,TRBJ2-7,CASSPKGQGDEQYF,TGCGCCAGCAGCCCAAAAGGACAGGGGGACGAGCAGTACTTC
TRBV27,NA,NA,TRBJ1-5,CASHLPGVYSNQPQHF,TGTGCCAGCCACCTTCCCGGGGTCTATAGCAATCAGCCCCAGCATTTT
TRBV27,NA,NA,TRBJ2-1,CASSGAGSGGEQFF,TGTGCCAGCAGTGGCGCAGGGTCCGGGGGTGAGCAGTTCTTC
TRBV29-1,NA,NA,TRBJ1-2,CSVGSDSSYGYTF,TGCAGCGTTGGATCGGACAGTTCTTATGGCTACACCTTC
TRBV28,NA,NA,TRBJ1-2,CASSLEGYPLWGYTF,TGTGCCAGCAGTTTAGAAGGGTACCCACTTTGGGGCTACACCTTC
TRBV5-4,NA,NA,TRBJ1-2,CASSSPAIYGYTF,TGTGCCAGCAGCTCCCCGGCTATCTATGGCTACACCTTC
TRBV6-4,NA,NA,TRBJ2-3,CASRRQQNTDTQYF,TGTGCCAGCAGACGACAACAGAACACAGATACGCAGTATTTT
TRBV28,NA,NA,TRBJ1-1,CASSLVRVGTEAFF,TGTGCCAGCAGTTTAGTCAGGGTTGGAACTGAAGCTTTCTTT
TRBV2,TRBD2,NA,TRBJ2-7,CASNQGTSGSRNEQYF,TGTGCCAGCAATCAAGGAACTAGCGGGAGTAGGAACGAGCAGTACTTC
TRBV9,TRBD2,NA,TRBJ2-3,CASSPLAGPVGDTQYF,TGTGCCAGCAGCCCTTTAGCGGGGCCTGTCGGAGATACGCAGTATTTT
TRBV7-6,NA,NA,TRBJ2-7,CASSPGLRDTYEQYF,TGTGCCAGCAGCCCCGGGCTTAGGGATACCTACGAGCAGTACTTC
TRBV7-9,NA,few,TRBJ2-1,CASSRSGFEQFF,TGTGCCAGCAGCCGCTCGGGGTTTGAGCAGTTCTTC